Included here is one T cell receptor (beta chain) sequence, with context. Its antigen is currently unknown. The source of the sample is a study of blood T cells in healthy people across ages. Each donor gave 9 to 10 milliliters of peripheral blood. CDR3 length: 13 residues. Trimming took off 3 bases at V and 6 bases at J, with 12 bases between the two ends. Per germline, CDR1 DFQATT and CDR2 SNEGSKA (reference sequence). Then a second PCR, running roughly 7 to 11 cycles, was carried out with a sample-barcoded 5' primer and a J-beta primer mix. Every sample returned 2.5 million or more CDR3-containing paired-end reads. Using its own MiXCR run on the 5' RACE reads, TCRdb lists one record per CDR3 protein. Of some 710,000 distinct CDR3 sequences in the sample, 22% were seen once. Study-level points and caveats: More naive CD4+ cells and higher diversity marked long-lived donors relative to aged donors.

The chain recombines TRBV20-1 with TRBJ2-1; D remains unclear. This clonotype was obtained from a man in his 70s in good health. Sequenced material: blood. The CDR3 DNA reads as TGCAGTGCTAGCTTCCAATCAGGCAATGAGCAGTTCTTC. Its translation is CSASFQSGNEQFF.